These 8 T cell receptor beta chains were sequenced from one sample in a study of T-cell reconstitution after alpha-beta-depleted transplantation in children. Preparation of the TCRbeta library used unique molecular identifiers. TCRdb passed the PCR reads through MiXCR, listing each CDR3 protein once. The repertoire holds 500,000 to 600,000 distinct CDR3 sequences, with 25% to 30% as singletons. Specimen: PBMCs, collected before TCRalphabeta/CD19-depleted stem cell transplant. All receptors come from a boy under two years old with Wiskott-Aldrich syndrome, due to receive a stem cell transplant.

This clonotype was seen ten or more times. The CDR3 loop reads CATTGTSGYNEQFF. The CDR3 DNA reads as TGTGCCACGACCGGGACTAGCGGATACAATGAGCAGTTCTTC. This chain connects TRBV6-8 to TRBJ2-1, with 11 bases identical to TRBD2. The V segment lost 10 bases and the J segment 4 bases; nucleotides outside the gene matches: 6. CDR1 and CDR2 (germline): MNHGY, SAAAGT. The CDR3 totals 14 residues.

The chain recombines TRBV10-3 with TRBJ2-5; D is possibly TRBD1 (5 bases). There are 13 residues in the CDR3. The germline V gene has CDR1 ENHRY and CDR2 SYGVKD. V was pared by 5 bases and J by 2 bases, with 9 bases between. Here the CDR3 DNA reads TGTGCCATCAGTTTACAGGTTCAAGAGACCCAGTACTTC. Translation: CAISLQVQETQYF.

The chain recombines TRBV9 with TRBJ2-3; D might be TRBD2 (6 bases). CDR1 is SGDLS and CDR2 is YYNGEE in the germline V gene. The V end lost 3 bases, the J end lost 6 bases, and 14 bases lay between the germline ends. This CDR3 has 14 residues. As DNA, the CDR3 is TGTGCCAGCAGCGCCGGACTAAGTGATGATACGCAGTATTTT. Amino acids: CASSAGLSDDTQYF. Supplemented by reference TRBV9 and TRBJ2-3, the full variable domain reads DSGVTQTPKHLITATGQRVTLRCSPRSGDLSVYWYQQSLDQGLQFLIQYYNGEERAKGNILERFSAQQFPDLHSELNLSSLELGDSALYFCASSAGLSDDTQYFGPGTRLTVL.

This clonotype occurred a few times. The rearrangement links TRBV5-1 to TRBJ2-7, with D maybe TRBD1 (6 bases). Per the germline V gene, CDR1 is SGHRS and CDR2 is YFSETQ. The CDR3 spans 14 residues. The V and J ends lost 1 base and 4 bases respectively, with 12 bases between them. The CDR3: CASSLTGNRYEQYF. In nucleotides, the CDR3 is TGCGCCAGCAGCTTGACAGGGAATCGGTACGAGCAGTACTTC.

This clonotype was found many times. The chain uses TRBV5-1 and TRBJ2-1; D gene unclear. The CDR3 sequence is 15 residues long. V was trimmed by 4 bases and J by 8 bases, leaving 19 bases between them. Looked up from germline, CDR1 is SGHRS and CDR2 is YFSETQ. The CDR3 sequence is CASSVAPIGIHEQFF. Written as DNA, the CDR3 is TGCGCCAGCAGCGTGGCACCTATTGGAATCCATGAGCAGTTCTTC.

The chain is built from TRBV12-3 or TRBV12-4 and TRBJ1-2; D perhaps matches TRBD1 (6 bases). CDR3 size: 13 residues. V was pared by 4 bases and J by 7 bases, with 13 bases between. CDR3 sequence reads: CASSYSGASGYTF. As DNA, the CDR3 is TGTGCCAGCAGTTATTCGGGGGCGTCTGGCTACACCTTC.

This clonotype was counted only a few times. CDR3 residues: CARIRQYF. CDR3 in DNA: TGTGCCAGAATACGGCAGTACTTC. This chain links TRBV12-3 or TRBV12-4 with TRBJ2-7; D unresolved. The V gene lost 9 bases and the J gene lost 9 bases, with 6 bases spanning the gap. The CDR3 is made up of 8 amino acids.

This clonotype turned up a few times. V and J are TRBV5-1 and TRBJ2-3, with D perhaps matching TRBD1 (5 bases). CDR3 length: 15 amino acids. The V end was cut by 2 bases, the J end by 4 bases, with 14 bases between. Germline loops: CDR1 SGHRS, CDR2 YFSETQ. In nucleotides, the CDR3 is TGCGCCAGCAGCTTAACAGGCGGTCTAGCAGATACGCAGTATTTT. Protein product: CASSLTGGLADTQYF.